Below are 10 T cell receptor beta chains sequenced from a single sample in a study of shared T cell receptors in the human thymus. Profiling relied on immunoSEQ multiplex PCR, and the TCRdb table lists in-frame clones only, not all of them. Here the sample spans 700,000 or so clones, 80% to 90% being singletons. The same sample was also studied in work on human thymus T cells.

The sample consisted of thymocytes. All receptors come from a girl less than two years old with a congenital heart defect.

CDR3 sequence reads: CASSLVQGLGAFF. The CDR3 region has the DNA TGTGCCAGCAGCTTGGTGCAGGGGCTTGGGGCTTTCTTT. This chain uses TRBV5-6 with TRBJ1-1, with a possible D match to TRBD1 (6 bases). This CDR3 region has 13 residues. Germline V CDR1 and CDR2: SGHDT, YYEEEE. V lost 0 bases and J 11 bases, leaving 14 bases between the germline ends.

This clone was seen a handful of times. The rearrangement uses TRBV30 and TRBJ2-7; D possibly corresponds to TRBD1 (5 bases). The CDR3 has 12 residues. Trimming shortened V by 5 bases and J by 2 bases, and 10 bases separated the two germline ends. Per the germline V gene, CDR1 is GTSNPN and CDR2 is SVGIG (reference sequence). The CDR3 is CAWGADTYEQYF. CDR3 bases: TGTGCCTGGGGGGCGGATACCTACGAGCAGTACTTC.

The V and J genes are TRBV4-1 and TRBJ1-2; 7 nucleotides agree with TRBD1. Unmatched junction bases numbered 7, after V lost 1 base and J lost 8 bases. Germline V lookup: CDR1 MGHRA, CDR2 YSYEKL. CDR3 length: 14 residues. The CDR3 nucleotides read TGCGCCAGCAGCCAAGGCGGCCAGGGGGAGGGCTACACCTTC. Encoded protein: CASSQGGQGEGYTF.

The chain links TRBV2 to TRBJ1-2, with 8 bases aligning to TRBD1. The V gene end was trimmed by 4 bases and the J gene end by 7 bases; junction bases not matched to a gene: 8. From germline, CDR1 is SNHLY and CDR2 FYNNEI. The CDR3 contains 14 residues. CDR3 amino acids: CASSVGQGQSGYTF. In nucleotides, the CDR3 is TGTGCCAGCAGTGTAGGACAGGGTCAGAGTGGCTACACCTTC. Using reference TRBV2 and TRBJ1-2 for the parts outside the CDR3, the full variable domain is EPEVTQTPSHQVTQMGQEVILRCVPISNHLYFYWYRQILGQKVEFLVSFYNNEISEKSEIFDDQFSVERPDGSNFTLKIRSTKLEDSAMYFCASSVGQGQSGYTFGSGTRLTVV.

This clone was seen a single time. The chain has TRBV4-3 and TRBJ2-5; TRBD1 aligns across 9 bases. The J call is uncertain, as TRBJ2-7 better fits the DNA end. CDR1 LGHNA and CDR2 YSLEER come from the germline V gene. CDR3 length: 17 residues. DNA for the CDR3: TGCGCCAGCAGCCAAGAGGGGGGGCGGGACAGGGTCCACGAGCAGTACTTC. It translates to CASSQEGGRDRVHEQYF.

V and J are TRBV9 and TRBJ2-5, with 10 positions matching TRBD2. V shed 3 bases and J 0 bases; nucleotides not matched to a gene: 8. The CDR3 covers 17 residues. CDR1 is SGDLS, CDR2 YYNGEE, per germline. CDR3 residues: CASSGRTSGAYQETQYF. In DNA, the CDR3 is TGTGCCAGCAGCGGAAGGACTAGCGGAGCGTACCAAGAGACCCAGTACTTC.

This clone appeared once. The chain has TRBV30 and TRBJ1-1, with D possibly matching TRBD1 (5 bases). The V and J ends lost 4 bases and 0 bases respectively, with 27 bases between them. The CDR3 spans 19 residues. Germline V CDR1 and CDR2: GTSNPN, SVGIG (reference sequence). CDR3 sequence: CAWTTEMGFLTAMNTEAFF. The CDR3 region has the DNA TGTGCCTGGACGACAGAAATGGGATTCCTGACCGCCATGAACACTGAAGCTTTCTTT.

V is TRBV6-5 and J is TRBJ2-7, with D possibly matching TRBD1 (6 bases). Germline V lookup: CDR1 MNHEY, CDR2 SVGAGI. The CDR3 has 13 amino acids. Trimming stripped 2 bases from V and 4 bases from J, with 9 bases between. The CDR3 DNA sequence: TGTGCCAGCAGTTACGAGACAGGTTACGAGCAGTACTTC. Amino acid sequence: CASSYETGYEQYF.

The rearrangement uses TRBV29-1 and TRBJ1-2; TRBD1 aligns across 8 bases. The CDR3 covers 15 residues. V trimming: 3 bases; J trimming: 2 bases; junction bases outside the gene matches: 8. Germline loops: CDR1 SQVTM, CDR2 ANQGSEA. CDR3 nucleotides: TGCAGCGTTGAGGGGACAGGTCCCCGAAACTATGGCTACACCTTC. This sequence encodes CSVEGTGPRNYGYTF.

A few counts support this clone. The chain links TRBV5-5 to TRBJ1-2, with 7 positions matching TRBD1. Trimming took 4 bases from V and 4 from J; bases not matched to a gene: 4. The CDR3 sequence is 13 residues long. CDR1 is SGHKS and CDR2 is YYEKEE in the germline V gene (reference sequence). As DNA, the CDR3 is TGTGCCAGCAGCAAAACAGGGGTCTATGGCTACACCTTC. It is translated as CASSKTGVYGYTF.